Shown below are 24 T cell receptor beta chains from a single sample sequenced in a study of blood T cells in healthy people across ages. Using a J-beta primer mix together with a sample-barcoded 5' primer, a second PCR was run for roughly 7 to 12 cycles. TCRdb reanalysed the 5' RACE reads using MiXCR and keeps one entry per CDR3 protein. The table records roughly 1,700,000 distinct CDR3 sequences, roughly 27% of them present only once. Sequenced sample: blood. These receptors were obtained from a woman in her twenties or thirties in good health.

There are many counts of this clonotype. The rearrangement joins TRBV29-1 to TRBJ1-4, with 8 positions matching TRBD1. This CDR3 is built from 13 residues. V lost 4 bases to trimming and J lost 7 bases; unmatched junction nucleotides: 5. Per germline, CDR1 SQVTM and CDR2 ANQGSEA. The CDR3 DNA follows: TGCAGCGTTGGGGACAGGCCGAGTGAAAAACTGTTTTTT. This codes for CSVGDRPSEKLFF.

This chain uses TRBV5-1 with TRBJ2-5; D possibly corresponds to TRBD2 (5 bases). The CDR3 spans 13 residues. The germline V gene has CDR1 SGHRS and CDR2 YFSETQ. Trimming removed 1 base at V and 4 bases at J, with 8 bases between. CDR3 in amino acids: CASSLRAVETQYF. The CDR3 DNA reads TGCGCCAGCAGCTTGCGAGCGGTAGAGACCCAGTACTTC.

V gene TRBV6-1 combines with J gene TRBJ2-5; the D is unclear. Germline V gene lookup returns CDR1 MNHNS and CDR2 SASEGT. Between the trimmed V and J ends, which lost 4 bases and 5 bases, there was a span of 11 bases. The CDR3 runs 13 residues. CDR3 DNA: TGTGCCAGCAGTGCCCGCATACGGGAGACCCAGTACTTC. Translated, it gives CASSARIRETQYF.

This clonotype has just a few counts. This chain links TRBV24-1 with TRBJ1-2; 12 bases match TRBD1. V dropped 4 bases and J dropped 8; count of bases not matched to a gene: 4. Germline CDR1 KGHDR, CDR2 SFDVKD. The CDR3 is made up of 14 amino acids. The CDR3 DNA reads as TGTGCCACCAGTGACCCCGGGACAGGGGGCGGCTACACCTTC. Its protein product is CATSDPGTGGGYTF.

CDR3 DNA sequence: TGCGCCAGCAGTGAAGGGCCACGCACAGATACGCAGTATTTT. Amino acids: CASSEGPRTDTQYF. The chain links TRBV10-2 to TRBJ2-3; D gene ambiguous. Germline V gene sequence: CDR1 WSHSY, CDR2 SAAADI. The CDR3 is 14 amino acids. With 3 bases removed from V and 1 base from J, the gap between germline ends came to 8 bases.

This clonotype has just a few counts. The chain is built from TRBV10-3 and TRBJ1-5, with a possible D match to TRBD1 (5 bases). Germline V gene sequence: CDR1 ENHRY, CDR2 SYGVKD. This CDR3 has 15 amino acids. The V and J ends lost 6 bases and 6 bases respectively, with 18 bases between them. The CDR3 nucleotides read TGTGCCATCAGCCCCGGTGAGGGGTTACGTCAGCCCCAGCATTTT. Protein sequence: CAISPGEGLRQPQHF.

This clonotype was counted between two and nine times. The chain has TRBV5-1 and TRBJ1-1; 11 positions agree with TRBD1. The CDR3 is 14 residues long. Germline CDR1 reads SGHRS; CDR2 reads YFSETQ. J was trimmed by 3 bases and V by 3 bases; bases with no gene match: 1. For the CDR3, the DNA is TGCGCCAGCAGCTGGGACAGGGGGGACACTGAAGCTTTCTTT. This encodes CASSWDRGDTEAFF.

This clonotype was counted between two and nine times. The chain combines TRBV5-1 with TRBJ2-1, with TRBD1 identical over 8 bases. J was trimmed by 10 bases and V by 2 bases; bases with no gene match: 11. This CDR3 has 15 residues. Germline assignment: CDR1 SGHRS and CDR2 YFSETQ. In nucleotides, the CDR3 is TGCGCCAGCAGCTTCACCGGGACAGGTAGCTCGGAGCAGTTCTTC. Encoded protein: CASSFTGTGSSEQFF. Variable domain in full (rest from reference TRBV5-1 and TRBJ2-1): KAGVTQTPRYLIKTRGQQVTLSCSPISGHRSVSWYQQTPGQGLQFLFEYFSETQRNKGNFPGRFSGRQFSNSRSEMNVSTLELGDSALYLCASSFTGTGSSEQFFGPGTRLTVL.

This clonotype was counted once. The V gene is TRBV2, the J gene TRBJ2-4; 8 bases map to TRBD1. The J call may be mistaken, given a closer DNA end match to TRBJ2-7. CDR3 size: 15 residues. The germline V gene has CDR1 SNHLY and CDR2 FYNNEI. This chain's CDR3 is CASRVLGQGSYEQYF. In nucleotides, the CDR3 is TGTGCCAGCAGAGTACTAGGACAGGGTTCCTACGAGCAGTACTTC.

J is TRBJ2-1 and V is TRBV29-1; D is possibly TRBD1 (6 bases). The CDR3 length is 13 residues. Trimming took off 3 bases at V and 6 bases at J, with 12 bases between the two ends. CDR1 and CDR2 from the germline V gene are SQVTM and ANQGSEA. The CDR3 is CSVEPSRGNEQFF. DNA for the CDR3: TGCAGCGTTGAGCCTAGCAGGGGCAATGAGCAGTTCTTC.

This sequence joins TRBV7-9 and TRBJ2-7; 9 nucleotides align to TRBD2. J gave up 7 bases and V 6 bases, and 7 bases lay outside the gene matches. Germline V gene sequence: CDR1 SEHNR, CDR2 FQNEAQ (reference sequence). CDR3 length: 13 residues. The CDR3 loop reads CASSSGLAREQYF. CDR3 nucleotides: TGTGCCAGCAGTTCTGGACTAGCGAGGGAGCAGTACTTC.

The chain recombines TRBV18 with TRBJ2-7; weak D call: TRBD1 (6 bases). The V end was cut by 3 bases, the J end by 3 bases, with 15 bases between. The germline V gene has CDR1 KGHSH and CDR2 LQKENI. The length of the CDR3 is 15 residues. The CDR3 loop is CASSPTRDNHYEQYF. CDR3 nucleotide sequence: TGTGCCAGCTCACCTACCCGGGACAACCACTACGAGCAGTACTTC.

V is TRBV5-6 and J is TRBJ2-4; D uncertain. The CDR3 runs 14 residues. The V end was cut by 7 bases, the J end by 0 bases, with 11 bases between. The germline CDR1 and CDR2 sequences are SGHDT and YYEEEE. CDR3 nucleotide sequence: TGTGCCAGCGGCTCCAGGTTAGCCAAAAACATTCAGTACTTC. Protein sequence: CASGSRLAKNIQYF.

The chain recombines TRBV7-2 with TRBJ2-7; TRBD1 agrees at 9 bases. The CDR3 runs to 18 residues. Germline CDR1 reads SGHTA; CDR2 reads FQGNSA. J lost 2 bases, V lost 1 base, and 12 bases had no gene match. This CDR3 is CASSLDGTGWVITYEQYF. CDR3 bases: TGTGCCAGCAGCTTAGATGGGACAGGGTGGGTTATTACCTACGAGCAGTACTTC. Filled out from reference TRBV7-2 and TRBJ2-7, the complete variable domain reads GAGVSQSPSNKVTEKGKDVELRCDPISGHTALYWYRQSLGQGLEFLIYFQGNSAPDKSGLPSDRFSAERTGGSVSTLTIQRTQQEDSAVYLCASSLDGTGWVITYEQYFGPGTRLTVT.

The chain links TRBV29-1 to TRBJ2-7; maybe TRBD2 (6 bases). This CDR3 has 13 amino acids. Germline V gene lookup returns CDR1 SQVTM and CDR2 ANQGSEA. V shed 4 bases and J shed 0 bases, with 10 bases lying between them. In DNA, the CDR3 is TGCAGCGTTGTGGCGGGAAGCTCCTACGAGCAGTACTTC. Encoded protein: CSVVAGSSYEQYF.

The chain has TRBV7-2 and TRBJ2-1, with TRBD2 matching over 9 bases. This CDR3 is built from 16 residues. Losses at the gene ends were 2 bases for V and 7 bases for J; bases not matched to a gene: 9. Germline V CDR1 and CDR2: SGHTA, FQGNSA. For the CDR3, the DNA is TGTGCCAGCAGCTTACAAGCGGGAGGCGGCGGAAATGAGCAGTTCTTC. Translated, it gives CASSLQAGGGGNEQFF.

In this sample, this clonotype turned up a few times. Here the CDR3 DNA reads TGTGCCAGCAGCACCACTAGCCGGTGGGAGCAGTACTTC. It yields the protein CASSTTSRWEQYF. The V and J genes are TRBV12-3 or TRBV12-4 and TRBJ2-7; D is perhaps TRBD2 (6 bases). CDR3 length: 13 amino acids. V was trimmed by 6 bases and J by 7 bases, leaving 16 bases between them.

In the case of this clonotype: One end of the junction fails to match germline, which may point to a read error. The CDR3: CASSEQGTNRPQHF. CDR3 DNA sequence: TGTGCCAGCAGTGAACAGGGGACCAATCGGCCCCAGCATTTT. This sequence joins TRBV12-3 or TRBV12-4 and TRBJ1-5; 7 bases match TRBD1. The CDR3 covers 14 residues.

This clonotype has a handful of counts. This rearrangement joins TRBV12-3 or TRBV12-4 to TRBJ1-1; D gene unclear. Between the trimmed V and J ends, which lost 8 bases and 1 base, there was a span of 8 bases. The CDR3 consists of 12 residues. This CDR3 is CASGRWNTEAFF. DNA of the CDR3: TGTGCCAGCGGGCGTTGGAACACTGAAGCTTTCTTT.

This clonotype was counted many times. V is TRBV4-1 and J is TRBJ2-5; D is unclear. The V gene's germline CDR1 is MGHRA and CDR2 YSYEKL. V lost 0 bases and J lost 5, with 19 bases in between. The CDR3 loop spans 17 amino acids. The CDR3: CASSQDPLGAARETQYF. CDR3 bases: TGCGCCAGCAGCCAAGATCCCTTAGGCGCAGCGCGGGAGACCCAGTACTTC.

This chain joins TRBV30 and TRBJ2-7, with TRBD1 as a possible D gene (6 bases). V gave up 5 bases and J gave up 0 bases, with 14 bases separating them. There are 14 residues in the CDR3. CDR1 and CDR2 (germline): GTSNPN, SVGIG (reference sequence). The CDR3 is CAWGPRGSSYEQYF. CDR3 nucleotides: TGTGCCTGGGGCCCGAGGGGGAGCTCCTACGAGCAGTACTTC.

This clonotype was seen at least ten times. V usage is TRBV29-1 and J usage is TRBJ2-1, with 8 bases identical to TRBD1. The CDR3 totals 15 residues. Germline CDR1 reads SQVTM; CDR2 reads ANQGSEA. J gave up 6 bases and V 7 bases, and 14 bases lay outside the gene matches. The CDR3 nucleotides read TGCAGCGCCACCACAGGGACAGGTTGGGTCAATGAGCAGTTCTTC. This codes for CSATTGTGWVNEQFF.

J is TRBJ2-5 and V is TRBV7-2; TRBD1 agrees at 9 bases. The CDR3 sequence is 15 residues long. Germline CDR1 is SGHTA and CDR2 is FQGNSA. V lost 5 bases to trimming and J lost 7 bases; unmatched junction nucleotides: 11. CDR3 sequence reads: CASSPTTGGLGTQYF. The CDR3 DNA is TGTGCCAGCAGCCCAACGACAGGGGGTTTGGGGACCCAGTACTTC.

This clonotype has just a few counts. The CDR3 loop reads CSARRARGYTF. The CDR3 coding sequence is TGCAGTGCTAGACGTGCACGGGGCTACACCTTC. This chain connects TRBV20-1 to TRBJ1-2; D is uncertain. V lost 2 bases to trimming and J lost 8 bases, with 9 bases between them. This CDR3 has 11 residues. Germline V gene data show CDR1 as DFQATT and CDR2 as SNEGSKA (reference sequence).